This T cell receptor (beta chain) was identified in a study of CD8+CD57+ T cells in acquired aplastic anemia. On the study more broadly: Recorded DNA amounts for sorted CD4+ and CD8+ cells had an average of approximately 3 ug. Regarding the study as a whole: Fewer than 35 CD8+ CDR3 sequences occurred in both the patients and the controls.

In germline, CDR1 is KGHDR, CDR2 SFDVKD. Trimming took 12 bases from V and 14 from J, leaving 28 bases between them. This CDR3 has 14 amino acids. Profiles of TCR beta VDJ and CDR3 were generated from a genomic DNA template. TCRdb redid the calling of the reads with MiXCR, one entry per CDR3 protein. The table records 300,000 or so distinct CDR3 sequences, about three fifths of them present only once. For sequencing, patients were chosen who had shown expansion of CD8+CD57+ cells by flow cytometry. Blood was sampled before the patients had received any therapy. In its sample, this clonotype was seen a few times. The antigen is not known.

The sequence was obtained from a human donor with aplastic anemia. The chain couples TRBV24-1 to TRBJ2-1; D may match TRBD1 or TRBD2 (5 bases each). The sequencing input was sorted CD4+, CD8+, or CD8+CD57+ T cells (not recorded which) from PBMCs. The CDR3 bases are TGTGCCGCCTCAACTTCAGGAGGAACAGGACGAGAGTTCTTC. It yields the protein CAASTSGGTGREFF.